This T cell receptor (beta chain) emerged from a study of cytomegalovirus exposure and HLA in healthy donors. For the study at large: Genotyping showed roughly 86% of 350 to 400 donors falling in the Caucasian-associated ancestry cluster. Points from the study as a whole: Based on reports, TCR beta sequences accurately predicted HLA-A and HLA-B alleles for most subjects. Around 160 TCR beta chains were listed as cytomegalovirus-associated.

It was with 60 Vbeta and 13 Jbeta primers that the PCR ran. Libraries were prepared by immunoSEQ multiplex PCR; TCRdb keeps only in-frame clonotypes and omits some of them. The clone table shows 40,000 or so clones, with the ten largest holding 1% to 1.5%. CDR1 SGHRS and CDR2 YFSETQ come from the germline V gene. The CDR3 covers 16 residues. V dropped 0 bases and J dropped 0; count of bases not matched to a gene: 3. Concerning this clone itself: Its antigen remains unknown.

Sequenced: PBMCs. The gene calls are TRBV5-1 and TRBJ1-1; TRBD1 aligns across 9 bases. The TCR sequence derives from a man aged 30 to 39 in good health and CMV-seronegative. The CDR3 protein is CASSLGTGGVNTEAFF. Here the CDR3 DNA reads TGCGCCAGCAGCTTGGGTACAGGGGGCGTGAACACTGAAGCTTTCTTT. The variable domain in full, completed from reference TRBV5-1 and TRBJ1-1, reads KAGVTQTPRYLIKTRGQQVTLSCSPISGHRSVSWYQQTPGQGLQFLFEYFSETQRNKGNFPGRFSGRQFSNSRSEMNVSTLELGDSALYLCASSLGTGGVNTEAFFGQGTRLTVV.